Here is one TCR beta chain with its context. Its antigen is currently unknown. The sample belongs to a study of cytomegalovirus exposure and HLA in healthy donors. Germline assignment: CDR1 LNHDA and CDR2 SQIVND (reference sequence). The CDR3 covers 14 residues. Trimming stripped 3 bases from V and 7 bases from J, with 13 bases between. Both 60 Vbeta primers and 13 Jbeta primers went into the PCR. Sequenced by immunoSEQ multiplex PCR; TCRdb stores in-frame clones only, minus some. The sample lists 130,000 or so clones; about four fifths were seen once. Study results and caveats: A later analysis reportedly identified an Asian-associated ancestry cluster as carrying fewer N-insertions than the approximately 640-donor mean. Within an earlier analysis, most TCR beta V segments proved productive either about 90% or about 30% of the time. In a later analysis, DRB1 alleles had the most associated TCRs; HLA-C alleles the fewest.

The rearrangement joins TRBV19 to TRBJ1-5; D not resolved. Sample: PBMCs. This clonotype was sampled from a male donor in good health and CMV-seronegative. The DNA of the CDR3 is TGTGCCAGTAGTATCGGCCTCCTGGGCCAGCCCCAGCATTTT. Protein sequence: CASSIGLLGQPQHF.